Given below is one T cell receptor (beta chain) in context. This clone was seen just once. Its antigen has not been determined. Per-base quality was not reported, and no clone a single base away is much larger than it. This entry comes from a study of T cell clonotyping in hematopoietic cell transplantation (dated by TCRdb to the early 2020s). About the investigation overall: The study collected more than 120 blood samples from 35 consecutive transplant recipients and their related donors. Recruitment of patients ran from late 2015 to early 2017, and follow-up continued until September 2020 or until death.

On the study overall, not on this receptor specifically: Overlap with donor repertoires was found for only a small fraction of recipient repertoires, with over 95% found to appear de novo at the given depth. Broader posttransplant TCR repertoire diversity was predicted by donor and pretransplant recipient Inverse Simpson Index values. Sample size was limited, and cells were not sorted, so CD4 and CD8 repertoire contributions could not be separated. A decrease in recipient TCR diversity was observed after transplant, and a progressive increase in pathologically expanded clonotypes was seen from day 30 to day 180.

TCR beta CDR3 regions were amplified from genomic DNA with the immunoSEQ assay, a bias-controlled multiplex PCR using V- and J-specific primers. In a second PCR step, the CDR3 amplicons were tagged with a proprietary barcode plus Illumina adapter sequences. An Illumina MiSeq instrument was used for sequencing of the CDR3 libraries. In the source study's methods: immunoSEQ Analyzer 3.0 was used for export and quality control, with R Bioconductor and Immunarch used for downstream analyses. Only productive rearrangements within the normalized downsampled data set were used in the calculation of repertoire metrics. In the normalized cohort, a clonotype counted as pathologically expanded if the clonotype was larger than 5 templates. The Inverse Simpson Index was used to measure repertoire diversity. The non-normalized data set was used for CMV-specificity analyses so that all clonotypes could be captured. What TCRdb holds here is the immuneACCESS table cut down to in-frame rearrangements. Part of the clones is not present; checked against another copy, under half of the missing clones reflect an unresolved V gene, and the others are unexplained. V, J and clone size were drawn from that table, and D and trimming were deduced from the DNA. This sample holds just over 4,000 clones; more than 85% were observed only once. The leading ten clones occupy 0.92% of the sample.

At the junction V is shortened by 4 bases and J by 4 bases, with 7 bases in between. CDR1 and CDR2 were assigned from the germline V gene as SNHLY and FYNNEI. The CDR3 spans 12 residues, from the cysteine through the phenylalanine. Only the CDR3 DNA stays, 36 bases, in frame from base 1. Taken with the paper, the label for time point translates to: 30 days after allo-HCT. Blood from recipients was drawn roughly 28 days before transplant, then again at days 30, 100 and 180 after transplant. Nuclei Lysis Solution was used to extract genomic DNA from fresh or cryopreserved unfractionated peripheral blood mononuclear cells.

The chain is made from TRBV2 and TRBJ1-1; the D gene is perhaps TRBD1, on 6 matching bases. The sample here was PBMCs, taken 30 days after allogeneic stem cell transplant. The TCR sequence derives from a male patient aged 45-60 years who had an allogeneic stem cell transplant from a related donor, so the T cells may come from the graft donor. Some clones in this sample may be carry-over from other donors' samples. CDR3 sequence: CASSGGLTEAFF. The nucleotide sequence reads TGTGCCAGCAGTGGGGGGCTCACTGAAGCTTTCTTT.